The 14 T cell receptor beta chains presented below share a single source sample, sequenced in a study of CD4 and CD8 cells across lung adenocarcinoma regions. From the PCR reads, TCRdb called clonotypes with MiXCR, one entry per CDR3 protein. The data contain around 25,000 distinct CDR3 sequences, approximately 51% of them singletons. Sequencing was carried out using CD8+ T cells from the center of a lung tumor. All receptors come from a male donor with lung adenocarcinoma. The CD4 and CD8 labels of this study may be unreliable.

On this clonotype itself: Sequence at one end of the junction differs from germline and may be a read error. V usage is TRBV27 and J usage is TRBJ2-4, with TRBD2 as a possible D gene (6 bases). The germline V gene encodes CDR1 MNHEY and CDR2 SMNVEV (reference sequence). CDR3 size: 16 residues. The CDR3 spells CASSVSGRGAKDIQYF. CDR3 bases: TGTGCGAGCAGCGTATCGGGGCGGGGCGCCAAAGACATTCAGTACTTC.

This clonotype was seen at least ten times. V is TRBV7-2 and J is TRBJ2-1, with TRBD1 as a possible D gene (5 bases). The CDR3 contains 16 residues. Trimming stripped 6 bases from V and 0 bases from J, with 15 bases between. Germline V CDR1 and CDR2: SGHTA, FQGNSA. CDR3: CASSRQTGHSYNEQFF. CDR3 DNA: TGTGCCAGCAGTCGCCAAACAGGACACTCCTACAATGAGCAGTTCTTC.

The CDR3 bases are TGTGCCATCAGTGAGTCTGGGCAATCCTACGAGCAGTACTTC. Encoded protein: CAISESGQSYEQYF. The genes are TRBV10-3 and TRBJ2-1; D remains ambiguous. The end of the DNA is better explained by TRBJ2-7, so the J call may be wrong. Germline CDR1 reads ENHRY; CDR2 reads SYGVKD. The CDR3 spans 14 residues.

There are many counts of this clonotype. The chain couples TRBV27 to TRBJ2-1; D is possibly TRBD1 (6 bases). This CDR3 contains 16 residues. Germline V lookup: CDR1 MNHEY, CDR2 SMNVEV (reference sequence). Deletions cut 2 bases from V and 7 bases from J, with 18 bases between. The CDR3 here is CASSLQRTVIANEQFF. CDR3 nucleotides: TGTGCCAGCAGTTTACAGAGGACAGTGATCGCGAATGAGCAGTTCTTC.

There are many counts of this clonotype. The V call is TRBV27, the J call TRBJ2-2, with D unresolved. In germline, CDR1 is MNHEY, CDR2 SMNVEV (reference sequence). V shed 2 bases and J shed 2 bases, with 12 bases lying between them. The CDR3 is made up of 16 amino acids. The CDR3 protein is CASSLNRALNTGELFF. CDR3 DNA sequence: TGTGCCAGCAGTTTAAATAGGGCACTAAACACCGGGGAGCTGTTTTTT.

Of note for this clonotype: An end of the junction does not agree with germline; a read error may underlie this. The chain employs TRBV27 and TRBJ2-3; no firm D call. There are 13 residues in the CDR3. Germline CDR1 reads MNHEY; CDR2 reads SMNVEV (reference sequence). This CDR3 reads CASRATSTETQFF. The CDR3 coding sequence is TGTGCCAGCAGGGCTACGAGCACAGAGACGCAGTTTTTT.

On this clonotype: Since the CDR3 does not end with the conserved phenylalanine or tryptophan, this likely comes from a read error. The DNA is omitted, as the CDR3 cannot be located on it reliably, and the CDR3 follows TCRdb's listing. V is TRBV6-5 and J is TRBJ2-5. The CDR3 contains 13 residues when both ends are counted. The germline CDR1 and CDR2 sequences are MNHEY and SVGAGI. The chain's CDR3 is CASSYLGEETRYS.

The table lists this clonotype with a few counts. The CDR3 nucleotides are TGTGCCAGCAGCCCCGCATGGAGTACAGATACGCAGTATTTT. The encoded protein is CASSPAWSTDTQYF. The V and J genes are TRBV6-1 and TRBJ2-3; no firm D call. Trimming stripped 6 bases from V and 3 bases from J, with 13 bases between. This CDR3 comprises 14 residues. Germline V gene sequence: CDR1 MNHNS, CDR2 SASEGT.

V gene TRBV3-1 combines with J gene TRBJ2-2; D gene ambiguous. This CDR3 has 15 residues. Per the germline V gene, CDR1 is LGHDT and CDR2 is YNNKEL (reference sequence). V lost 4 bases and J 4 bases, leaving 13 bases between the germline ends. The CDR3 DNA reads TGTGCCAGCAGCCTATCAGGTCCGGGCACCGGGGAGCTGTTTTTT. Amino acids: CASSLSGPGTGELFF.

To note about this clonotype: Sequence at one end of the junction differs from germline and may be a read error. CDR3 sequence (DNA): TGTGCCAGCAGCGACGCGGGGCCGGGGGCCAAAAACATGCAGTACTTC. This gives the protein CASSDAGPGAKNMQYF. The chain has TRBV6-1 and TRBJ2-4, with D perhaps being TRBD1 or TRBD2 (6 bases each). CDR3 size: 16 residues. Germline V CDR1 and CDR2: MNHNS, SASEGT.

CDR3 sequence: CASSHPGGGGYEQYF. CDR3 sequence (DNA): TGCGCCAGCAGTCACCCGGGGGGTGGTGGCTACGAGCAGTACTTC. This sequence joins TRBV5-1 and TRBJ2-1; 7 nucleotides match TRBD2. TRBJ2-7 matches the DNA end more closely, so the J call is doubtful. Per germline, CDR1 SGHRS and CDR2 YFSETQ. CDR3 length: 15 residues.

This clonotype occurred a few times. It may be a read error: a sequence one base away is much more abundant. This chain connects TRBV7-2 to TRBJ2-5; 7 positions agree with TRBD1. The CDR3 covers 13 residues. In germline, CDR1 is SGHTA, CDR2 FQGNSA. Trimming at V came to 3 bases and at J to 11 bases, leaving 9 bases not matched to a gene. The DNA for the CDR3 is TGTGCCAGCAGCTTGACAGGGTGGCATGAGCAGTACTTC. This gives the protein CASSLTGWHEQYF.

With regard to this clonotype: One junction end disagrees with the germline gene, perhaps due to a read error. The chain combines TRBV6-1 with TRBJ2-1, with 10 bases matching TRBD2. Germline V gene data show CDR1 as MNHNS and CDR2 as SASEGT. CDR3 size: 13 residues. The CDR3 protein is CASRLAGANEQYF. The CDR3 DNA sequence: TGTGCCAGCCGGCTAGCGGGAGCGAATGAGCAGTATTTC.

On this clonotype: Possible read error: a much larger clone is one base away. V and J are TRBV6-1 and TRBJ2-3, with 8 bases that match TRBD2. The J call may be wrong; the DNA end is better matched by TRBJ2-7. CDR1 MNHNS and CDR2 SASEGT come from the germline V gene. CDR3 length: 14 residues. CDR3 DNA: TGTGCCAGCAGGCAGACTAGCGCGCAGTCCGAGCAGTACTTC. This gives the protein CASRQTSAQSEQYF.